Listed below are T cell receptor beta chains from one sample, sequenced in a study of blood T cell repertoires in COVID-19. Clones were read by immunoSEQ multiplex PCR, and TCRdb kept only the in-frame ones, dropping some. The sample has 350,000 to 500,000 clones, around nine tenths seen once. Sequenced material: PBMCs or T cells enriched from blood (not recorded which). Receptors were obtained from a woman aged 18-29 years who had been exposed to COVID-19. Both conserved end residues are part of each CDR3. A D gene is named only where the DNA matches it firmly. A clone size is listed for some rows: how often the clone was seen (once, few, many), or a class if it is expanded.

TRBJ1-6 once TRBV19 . TGTGCCAGTAGTATAGTGGCAGCGGAGTATAATTCACCCCTCCACTTT CASSIVAAEYNSPLHF
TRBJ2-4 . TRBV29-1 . TGCAGCGTTGAAGGACTACCGAGTCTCTTCGGCAAAAACATTCAGTACTTC CSVEGLPSLFGKNIQYF
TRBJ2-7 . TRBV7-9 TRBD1 TGTGCCAGCAGCTTTGCCGGACAGGGCTCGGGCGAGCAGTACTTC CASSFAGQGSGEQYF
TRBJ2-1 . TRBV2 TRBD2 TGTGCCAGCAGTGAAAGGGCGGGACTAGCGGGGGATGAGCAGTTCTTC CASSERAGLAGDEQFF
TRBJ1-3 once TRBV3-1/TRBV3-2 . TGTGCCAGCAGCCGGGTCTTAAGGGAGCGAGGAAACACCATATATTTT CASSRVLRERGNTIYF
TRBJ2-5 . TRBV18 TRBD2 TGTGCCAGCTCACCAGGACTAGCGGAAGAGACCCAGTACTTC CASSPGLAEETQYF
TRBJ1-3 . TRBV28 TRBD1 TGTGCCAGCAGGAAGACAGGGGGCTCTGGAAACACCATATATTTT CASRKTGGSGNTIYF
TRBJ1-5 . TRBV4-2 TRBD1 TGTGCCAGCAGCCAAGAAGGGACAGGGGGCGGGAGGGGTCAGCCCCAGCATTTT CASSQEGTGGGRGQPQHF
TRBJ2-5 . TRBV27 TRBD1 TGTGCCAGCAGTCCCTGGACAGGGCTAGAGACCCAGTACTTC CASSPWTGLETQYF
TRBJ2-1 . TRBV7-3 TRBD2 TGTGCCAGCAGCCTACTAGCGGGGGGGAGCTCCTACAATGAGCAGTTCTTC CASSLLAGGSSYNEQFF
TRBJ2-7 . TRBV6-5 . TGTGCCAGCAGCTTCGGGAGCTCCTACGAGCAGTACTTC CASSFGSSYEQYF
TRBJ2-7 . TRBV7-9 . TGTGCCAGCAGCCGCGGGGGCCAGACCTACGAGCAGTACTTC CASSRGGQTYEQYF
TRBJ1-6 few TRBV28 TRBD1 TGTGCCAGCAGTCCCATCGTAACAGGGGGGAATTCACCCCTCCACTTT CASSPIVTGGNSPLHF
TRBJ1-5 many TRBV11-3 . TGTGCCAGCAGCTTAGATCCGAACAGGGTCCCTTATAGCAATCAGCCCCAGCATTTT CASSLDPNRVPYSNQPQHF
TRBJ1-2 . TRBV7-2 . TGTGCCAGCAGCTTAGTGCAGTCTCCTTCTGGCTACACCTTC CASSLVQSPSGYTF
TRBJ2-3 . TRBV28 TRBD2 TGTGCCAGCAGTTTAACTATGGGTTCGGGGGGTCCCGGGGGTACGCAGTATTTT CASSLTMGSGGPGGTQYF
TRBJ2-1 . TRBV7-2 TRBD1 TGTGCCAGCAGCTTAGCCGGGACAGGGGGGGTCGTCGGGCAGTTCTTC CASSLAGTGGVVGQFF
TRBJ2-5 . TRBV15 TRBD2 TGTGCCACCAGCAGGTTAGCGGGGGGTTTAGAGACCCAGTACTTC CATSRLAGGLETQYF
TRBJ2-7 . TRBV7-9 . TGTGCCAGCAGCTTAGCGTCTTCAGCCTACGAGCAGTACTTC CASSLASSAYEQYF
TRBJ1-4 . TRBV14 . TGTGCCAGCAGCCAAGCCTATGGAGTTCCGAATGAAAAACTGTTTTTT CASSQAYGVPNEKLFF
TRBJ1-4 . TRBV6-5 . TGTGCCAGCAGGACCGCCCGGGCCCCGGGAGAAAAACTGTTTTTT CASRTARAPGEKLFF
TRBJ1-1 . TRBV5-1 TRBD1 TGCGCCAGCAGCCAGACAACGGGACAGGGTGTTGAAGCTTTCTTT CASSQTTGQGVEAFF
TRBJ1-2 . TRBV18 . TGTGCCAGCTCACCGTTCGCTACAGGTGGCTACACCTTC CASSPFATGGYTF
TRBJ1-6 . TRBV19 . TGTGCCAGTAGTATAACCGCGGTCAACTCCTATAATTCACCCCTCCACTTT CASSITAVNSYNSPLHF
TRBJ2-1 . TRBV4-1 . TGCGCCAGCAGCCAAGGGTCTGAGGACAGGGAGGGTAATGAGCAGTTCTTC CASSQGSEDREGNEQFF
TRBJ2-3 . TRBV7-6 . TGTGCCAGCAGCTCAGATGGGGGGACAGATACGCAGTATTTT CASSSDGGTDTQYF
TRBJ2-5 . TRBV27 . TGTGCCAGCAGGGCCGGGGTTAGGGAGACCCAGTACTTC CASRAGVRETQYF
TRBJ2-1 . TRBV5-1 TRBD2 TGCGCCAGCAGCAGAGGGACTAGCGGGTATCTATCCTACAATGAGCAGTTCTTC CASSRGTSGYLSYNEQFF
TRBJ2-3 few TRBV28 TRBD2 TGTGCCAGCAGTTTACCCCGAGGGACTAGCGGGGGGCTCACAGATACGCAGTATTTT CASSLPRGTSGGLTDTQYF
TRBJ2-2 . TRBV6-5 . TGTGCCAGCAGTTACTTCAAGTCGGGCACCGGGGAGCTGTTTTTT CASSYFKSGTGELFF
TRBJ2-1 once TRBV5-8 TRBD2 TGTGCCAGCAGCTTGTCTCCTAGCGGGATCTACAATGAGCAGTTCTTC CASSLSPSGIYNEQFF
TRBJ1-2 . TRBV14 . TGTGCCAGCAGCCAAGAAGGGGTAGACTATGGCTACACCTTC CASSQEGVDYGYTF
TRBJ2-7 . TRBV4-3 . TGCGCCAGCAGCCAAAGGAACCACTACTCCTACGAGCAGTACTTC CASSQRNHYSYEQYF
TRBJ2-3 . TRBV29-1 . TGCAGCGTCGCCCGGGGTGGAACCACAGATACGCAGTATTTT CSVARGGTTDTQYF
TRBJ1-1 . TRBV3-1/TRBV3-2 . TGTGCCAGCAGCCCGGGACAACCGAACACTGAAGCTTTCTTT CASSPGQPNTEAFF
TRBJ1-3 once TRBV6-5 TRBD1 TGTGCCAGCAGTCTACAGGGGATTACTGGAAACACCATATATTTT CASSLQGITGNTIYF
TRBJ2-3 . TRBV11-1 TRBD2 TGTGCCAGCAGCCCGGGACTAGCGGTACATACGCAGTATTTT CASSPGLAVHTQYF